A selection of T cell receptor beta chains follows, all from one sample in a study of shared clonotypes between healthy human individuals. TCRdb keeps only in-frame clones here, not all; method: immunoSEQ multiplex PCR. Of 490,000 or so clones in the sample, about three quarters were seen once. Sequences were obtained from PBMCs. These TCRs come from a woman aged 40 to 50 in good health. Some clones in this sample may be carry-over from other donors' samples. The CDR3 runs from the conserved cysteine through the conserved F or W. A D gene is named only where the DNA matches it firmly. Only part of the rows carry a size: once, few, many, or a class if the clone is expanded.

v_call	clone_size	j_call	d_call	cdr3_aa	cdr3_nt
TRBV5-1	NA	TRBJ2-5	TRBD2	CASSRGAGDVEETQYF	TGCGCCAGCAGCCGCGGAGCGGGAGATGTCGAAGAGACCCAGTACTTC
TRBV30	NA	TRBJ1-2	NA	CAWSVDRVGGYTF	TGTGCCTGGAGTGTGGATAGGGTTGGGGGCTACACCTTC
TRBV6-7	NA	TRBJ2-3	NA	CASSYSVFRDTQYF	TGTGCCAGCAGTTACTCGGTGTTTAGAGATACGCAGTATTTT
TRBV29-1	NA	TRBJ2-1	NA	CSVARSGNEQFF	TGCAGCGTTGCCCGGAGCGGGAATGAGCAGTTCTTC
TRBV15	NA	TRBJ2-7	NA	CATSRDSGSYEQYF	TGTGCCACCAGCAGAGATTCGGGGAGTTACGAGCAGTACTTC
TRBV5-4	once	TRBJ1-2	NA	CASSLDFAGVVGYTF	TGTGCCAGCAGCTTGGATTTTGCAGGGGTGGTTGGCTACACCTTC
TRBV7-2	once	TRBJ2-1	NA	CASSLDPVGLNEQFF	TGTGCCAGCAGCTTAGACCCGGTGGGCCTCAATGAGCAGTTCTTC
TRBV7-9	NA	TRBJ2-1	NA	CASSSGESSYNEQFF	TGTGCCAGCAGCTCGGGCGAAAGCTCCTACAATGAGCAGTTCTTC
TRBV10-1	NA	TRBJ2-7	NA	CASSQGGLGEQYF	TGCGCCAGCAGTCAGGGTGGGCTCGGCGAGCAGTACTTC
TRBV7-7	NA	TRBJ2-3	NA	CASSDGTSGTQYF	TGTGCTAGCAGTGACGGGACTTCAGGGACGCAGTATTTT
TRBV9	NA	TRBJ2-5	TRBD1	CASSLRTGASDQYF	TGTGCCAGCAGCCTCCGGACAGGCGCGTCGGACCAGTACTTC
TRBV7-9	NA	TRBJ1-2	NA	CASSLDRALNYGYTF	TGTGCCAGCAGCTTAGATCGGGCTCTAAACTATGGCTACACCTTC
TRBV19	NA	TRBJ2-7	TRBD2	CASSILAGEGEQYF	TGTGCCAGTAGTATTCTAGCGGGAGAAGGGGAGCAGTACTTC
TRBV7-6	NA	TRBJ2-3	TRBD2	CASSLAEAAGADTQYF	TGTGCCAGCAGCTTAGCTGAGGCTGCGGGGGCAGATACGCAGTATTTT
TRBV4-3	NA	TRBJ2-2	TRBD2	CASSRLSGGANTGELFF	TGCGCCAGCAGCCGCCTTAGCGGGGGCGCGAACACCGGGGAGCTGTTTTTT
TRBV19	NA	TRBJ2-6	NA	CASSPRSGANVLTF	TGTGCCAGTAGTCCCCGCTCTGGGGCCAACGTCCTGACTTTC
TRBV6-1	NA	TRBJ2-7	TRBD2	CASSGTSGSAYEQYF	TGTGCCAGCAGTGGGACTAGCGGGAGCGCGTACGAGCAGTACTTC
TRBV5-1	NA	TRBJ1-2	NA	CASSGQGIDGYTF	TGCGCCAGCAGCGGGCAGGGGATCGATGGCTACACCTTC
TRBV14	NA	TRBJ1-1	NA	CASSQGMNTEAFF	TGTGCCAGCAGCCAAGGTATGAACACTGAAGCTTTCTTT
TRBV4-2	once	TRBJ2-1	NA	CASSQGPTLVGSYNEQFF	TGTGCCAGCAGCCAAGGCCCCACCCTAGTAGGGTCCTACAATGAGCAGTTCTTC
TRBV25-1	few	TRBJ2-7	TRBD2	CASSPSGSRSRGEQYF	TGTGCCAGCAGTCCTAGCGGGAGCCGATCACGGGGCGAGCAGTACTTC
TRBV6-5	few	TRBJ2-1	NA	CASSPGQNNEQFF	TGTGCCAGCAGCCCGGGCCAAAACAATGAGCAGTTCTTC
TRBV5-5	NA	TRBJ2-5	NA	CASSATHEGKETQYF	TGTGCCAGCAGCGCAACCCACGAGGGGAAAGAGACCCAGTACTTC
TRBV5-6	NA	TRBJ2-5	NA	CASSRAFGETQYF	TGTGCCAGCAGCCGCGCCTTTGGAGAGACCCAGTACTTC
TRBV5-1	NA	TRBJ2-3	NA	CASSSNQNTQYF	TGCGCCAGCAGCTCCAACCAGAATACGCAGTATTTT
TRBV6-5	NA	TRBJ1-2	NA	CASSSGDRSFNYGYTF	TGTGCCAGCAGTTCCGGCGACAGGTCATTTAACTATGGCTACACCTTC
TRBV30	many	TRBJ1-4	NA	CAWSWLGGTNEKLFF	TGTGCCTGGAGTTGGCTCGGGGGCACTAATGAAAAACTGTTTTTT
TRBV7-2	NA	TRBJ2-7	TRBD2	CASSLLAGLYEQYF	TGTGCCAGCAGCTTACTAGCGGGATTGTACGAGCAGTACTTC
TRBV27	NA	TRBJ2-3	NA	CASSWDPPAQYF	TGTGCCAGCAGCTGGGACCCACCTGCGCAGTATTTT
TRBV30	many	TRBJ1-2	NA	CAWSVRADGYTF	TGTGCCTGGAGTGTACGGGCGGATGGCTACACCTTC
TRBV19	NA	TRBJ1-5	TRBD1	CASSTGTGEYQPQHF	TGTGCCAGTAGTACCGGGACAGGGGAATATCAGCCCCAGCATTTT
TRBV5-5	NA	TRBJ2-3	TRBD2	CASSQASGSGDTQYF	TGCGCCAGCAGCCAAGCTAGCGGGAGCGGGGATACGCAGTATTTT
TRBV27	NA	TRBJ1-2	TRBD1	CASSSRDSYYGYTF	TGTGCCAGCAGTTCTCGGGACAGCTACTATGGCTACACCTTC
TRBV29-1	NA	TRBJ2-1	NA	CSVEVAGANSYNEQFF	TGCAGCGTTGAAGTGGCGGGGGCCAACTCCTACAATGAGCAGTTCTTC
TRBV9	NA	TRBJ2-1	TRBD1	CASSTPGTGVDTNEQFF	TGTGCCAGCAGCACTCCCGGGACAGGGGTTGATACGAATGAGCAGTTCTTC
TRBV28	NA	TRBJ1-4	NA	CASSPSGSSNEKLFF	TGTGCCAGCAGCCCCTCAGGGTCGTCTAATGAAAAACTGTTTTTT
TRBV4-3	few	TRBJ1-4	NA	CASSQDLGARGEKLFF	TGCGCCAGCAGCCAAGATTTAGGAGCCCGGGGTGAAAAACTGTTTTTT
TRBV9	NA	TRBJ2-1	TRBD2	CASSVTPTGLAGHNEQFF	TGTGCCAGCAGCGTAACCCCAACCGGACTAGCGGGACACAATGAGCAGTTCTTC
TRBV7-6	few	TRBJ2-5	NA	CASSLQQGSETQYF	TGTGCCAGCAGCCTCCAACAGGGATCGGAGACCCAGTACTTC
TRBV28	NA	TRBJ2-7	TRBD2	CASSLGLAGGKDEQYF	TGTGCCAGCAGTCTCGGACTAGCGGGAGGGAAGGACGAGCAGTACTTC